The 21 T cell receptor beta chains presented below share a single source sample, sequenced in a study of T-cell memory formation after mild COVID-19. TCRdb re-derived calls from the 5' RACE reads in MiXCR, one entry per CDR3 protein. Of about 620,000 distinct CDR3 sequences in the sample, about a sixth were seen once. Source material: PBMCs or a T cell subset sorted from them (not recorded which). These receptors all come from an adult woman who had mild COVID-19 (a few samples of this study predate the infection). Cell type and time point are not known.

The chain links TRBV5-1 to TRBJ1-1, with a tentative D call TRBD1 (5 bases). The CDR3 runs 16 residues. Germline CDR1 is SGHRS and CDR2 is YFSETQ. Trimming took 0 bases from V and 3 from J, leaving 15 bases between them. The CDR3 bases are TGCGCCAGCAGCTTGGTCGGTGGCAGGGCGGACACTGAAGCTTTCTTT. It encodes CASSLVGGRADTEAFF.

This clonotype occurred many times. CDR3 region: CASSVGGGGAYEQYF. As DNA, the CDR3 is TGTGCCAGCAGCGTAGGCGGTGGGGGGGCCTACGAGCAGTACTTC. The chain couples TRBV9 to TRBJ2-7, with 7 bases matching TRBD2. Germline lookup yields CDR1 SGDLS and CDR2 YYNGEE. Trimming removed 0 bases from V and 2 bases from J; junction bases left unmatched: 5. The CDR3 loop spans 15 amino acids.

The chain joins TRBV3-1 to TRBJ2-1; 7 positions match TRBD2. V was pared by 0 bases and J by 5 bases, with 10 bases of the junction left unmatched. The germline gives CDR1 LGHDT, CDR2 YNNKEL (reference sequence). CDR3 length: 17 residues. CDR3 region: CASSQDLGGRGDNEQFF. The CDR3 nucleotides are TGTGCCAGCAGCCAAGATCTCGGGGGGAGAGGGGACAATGAGCAGTTCTTC.

The table lists this clonotype with a few counts. V usage is TRBV24-1 and J usage is TRBJ2-5; TRBD2 matches 10 bases. With V trimmed by 4 bases and J by 3 bases, 13 bases remained unmatched. Per germline, CDR1 KGHDR and CDR2 SFDVKD. The CDR3 length is 18 residues. In DNA, the CDR3 is TGTGCCACCAGTGACCAGACCCGAGCTAGCGGGAGCGAAGAGACCCAGTACTTC. It yields the protein CATSDQTRASGSEETQYF.

This clonotype occurred once. Mismatch with germline at one junction end may stem from a read error. This sequence joins TRBV4-1 and TRBJ1-1; a weak D match, TRBD1 (6 bases). The CDR3 has 14 residues. CDR1 is MGHRA, CDR2 YSYEKL, per germline. The CDR3, as DNA: TGCGCCAACAGCCCACAGGGAGGATCCACTGAAGCTTTCTTT. This sequence encodes CANSPQGGSTEAFF.

The chain recombines TRBV5-6 with TRBJ1-5; D uncertain. The CDR3 length is 13 residues. Germline V gene sequence: CDR1 SGHDT, CDR2 YYEEEE. V shed 1 base and J shed 5 bases, with 7 bases lying between them. The CDR3 region is CASSLSLDQPQHF. The CDR3 region has the DNA TGTGCCAGCAGCTTGTCGTTGGATCAGCCCCAGCATTTT. Full variable domain (rest looked up from reference TRBV5-6 and TRBJ1-5): DAGVTQSPTHLIKTRGQQVTLRCSPKSGHDTVSWYQQALGQGPQFIFQYYEEEERQRGNFPDRFSGHQFPNYSSELNVNALLLGDSALYLCASSLSLDQPQHFGDGTRLSIL.

The gene calls are TRBV6-5 and TRBJ1-1; D may be TRBD1 (5 bases). Germline V gene lookup returns CDR1 MNHEY and CDR2 SVGAGI. Trimming stripped 0 bases from V and 1 base from J, with 12 bases between. The CDR3 consists of 16 residues. The DNA for the CDR3 is TGTGCCAGCAGTTACTCTAGGGGAAGGAGGAACACTGAAGCTTTCTTT. As protein: CASSYSRGRRNTEAFF.

This chain joins TRBV6-2 or TRBV6-3 and TRBJ1-1; no clear D. Trimming pared 2 bases from V and 7 bases from J, leaving 8 bases between. Germline CDR1 is MNHEY and CDR2 is SVGEGT. CDR3 length equals 12 residues. Here the CDR3 reads CASSYPTFEAFF. In DNA, the CDR3 is TGTGCCAGCAGTTACCCGACATTTGAAGCTTTCTTT.

This clonotype was counted only a few times. This chain links TRBV11-2 with TRBJ2-3; D may be TRBD1 (6 bases). The ends were cut back, 5 bases at V and 0 bases at J, with 15 bases in the middle. CDR1 and CDR2 (germline): SGHAT, FQNNGV. The CDR3 totals 16 residues. CDR3 coding DNA: TGTGCCAGCAGCCTACGTGGACAGCTTAGCACAGATACGCAGTATTTT. This gives the protein CASSLRGQLSTDTQYF.

The J gene is TRBJ2-1, the V gene TRBV5-1; D could derive from TRBD1 or TRBD2 (6 bases each). The germline CDR1 and CDR2 sequences are SGHRS and YFSETQ. Between the trimmed V and J ends, which lost 0 bases and 3 bases, there was a span of 10 bases. The CDR3 consists of 15 residues. The CDR3 is CASSLVGGHYNEQFF. Here the CDR3 DNA reads TGCGCCAGCAGCTTGGTGGGGGGCCACTACAATGAGCAGTTCTTC. The variable domain in full, with the rest retrieved from reference TRBV5-1 and TRBJ2-1, is KAGVTQTPRYLIKTRGQQVTLSCSPISGHRSVSWYQQTPGQGLQFLFEYFSETQRNKGNFPGRFSGRQFSNSRSEMNVSTLELGDSALYLCASSLVGGHYNEQFFGPGTRLTVL.

This chain connects TRBV9 to TRBJ2-5; 9 nucleotides line up with TRBD2. V trimming: 0 bases; J trimming: 3 bases; junction bases outside the gene matches: 9. The CDR3 has 17 amino acids. Per germline, CDR1 SGDLS and CDR2 YYNGEE. The CDR3: CASSVGLGGGAKETQYF. The CDR3 nucleotides are TGTGCCAGCAGCGTAGGACTTGGCGGGGGGGCGAAAGAGACCCAGTACTTC. The full variable domain, in which reference TRBV9 and TRBJ2-5 provide the parts outside the CDR3, is DSGVTQTPKHLITATGQRVTLRCSPRSGDLSVYWYQQSLDQGLQFLIQYYNGEERAKGNILERFSAQQFPDLHSELNLSSLELGDSALYFCASSVGLGGGAKETQYFGPGTRLLVL.

This clonotype was seen only a few times. The CDR3 DNA reads as TGTGCCTGGAGTGGGTTAGGAGGCCTCTCCTACAATGAGCAGTTCTTC. It codes for CAWSGLGGLSYNEQFF. The genes are TRBV30 and TRBJ2-1; D is possibly TRBD2 (5 bases). Trimming took off 1 base at V and 0 bases at J, with 13 bases between the two ends. This CDR3 is 16 amino acids long. Germline V CDR1 and CDR2: GTSNPN, SVGIG (reference sequence).

This sequence joins TRBV15 and TRBJ2-1; weak D call: TRBD1 (6 bases). Per the germline V gene, CDR1 is LNHNV and CDR2 is YYDKDF (reference sequence). V shed 0 bases and J shed 8 bases, with 17 bases lying between them. This CDR3 contains 16 residues. The CDR3 DNA reads TGTGCCACCAGCAGAGATTTTAGGGGGAATTCTTATGAGCAGTTCTTC. This encodes CATSRDFRGNSYEQFF.

The table lists this clonotype with a few counts. The gene calls are TRBV5-1 and TRBJ1-6; no clear D. Germline V lookup: CDR1 SGHRS, CDR2 YFSETQ. The V and J ends lost 0 bases and 8 bases respectively, with 12 bases between them. The CDR3 is 15 amino acids. The CDR3: CASSLGGVRDSPLHF. Here the CDR3 DNA reads TGCGCCAGCAGCTTGGGTGGTGTTCGGGATTCACCCCTCCACTTT.

The V and J genes are TRBV3-1 and TRBJ2-7, with D possibly being TRBD2 (5 bases). CDR1 is LGHDT and CDR2 is YNNKEL in the germline V gene (reference sequence). The CDR3 loop spans 14 amino acids. V dropped 4 bases and J dropped 1 base, with 11 bases sitting between them. In DNA, the CDR3 is TGTGCCAGCAGCCGGGAGAGTGTATCCTACGAGCAGTACTTC. Translation gives CASSRESVSYEQYF.

A few counts support this clonotype. The rearrangement uses TRBV30 and TRBJ2-6, with 8 bases aligning to TRBD1. After removal of 8 bases from V and 0 bases from J, the junction contained 12 bases not matched to a gene. Germline V gene data show CDR1 as GTSNPN and CDR2 as SVGIG (reference sequence). The CDR3 has 17 residues. For the CDR3, the DNA is TGTGCCCTGAGGGCAGGGGGCCCTTTCTCTGGGGCCAACGTCCTGACTTTC. Its protein is CALRAGGPFSGANVLTF.

This clonotype was counted a few times. V is TRBV7-2 and J is TRBJ1-3; unclear D gene. Germline assignment: CDR1 SGHTA and CDR2 FQGNSA. V lost 5 bases to trimming and J lost 0 bases, with 17 bases between them. CDR3 length equals 17 residues. This CDR3 reads CASSAMLWASSGNTIYF. CDR3 bases: TGTGCCAGCAGCGCAATGCTGTGGGCGAGCTCTGGAAACACCATATATTTT.

The chain links TRBV19 to TRBJ2-7; D perhaps matches TRBD2 (6 bases). V lost 1 base and J lost 4, with 11 bases in between. Germline V gene data show CDR1 as LNHDA and CDR2 as SQIVND (reference sequence). This CDR3 is 14 amino acids long. The chain's CDR3 is CASSIGGGNYEQYF. DNA for the CDR3: TGTGCCAGTAGTATAGGCGGAGGGAATTACGAGCAGTACTTC.

This clonotype was observed many times. This chain connects TRBV5-6 to TRBJ2-1, with D perhaps assigned TRBD1 or TRBD2 (7 bases each). V was cut by 0 bases and J by 4 bases, with 11 bases left in between. There are 15 residues in the CDR3. CDR1 SGHDT and CDR2 YYEEEE come from the germline V gene. CDR3: CASSLGQGGYNEQFF. As DNA, the CDR3 is TGTGCCAGCAGCTTGGGCCAGGGGGGGTACAATGAGCAGTTCTTC.

The sample holds a few counts of this clonotype. The V gene is TRBV13, the J gene TRBJ2-1; 10 bases match TRBD2. Germline CDR1 and CDR2: PRHDT and FYEKMQ (reference sequence). CDR3 length: 16 residues. V gave up 5 bases and J gave up 1 base; unmatched junction bases: 5. CDR3 bases: TGTGCCAGCAGCCTTTATAGCGGGGGGTCCTACAATGAGCAGTTCTTC. Translating it yields CASSLYSGGSYNEQFF.

This clonotype was picked up a small number of times. The chain uses TRBV29-1 and TRBJ1-2, with a tentative D call TRBD1 (6 bases). V shed 1 base and J shed 10 bases, with 13 bases lying between them. CDR1 SQVTM and CDR2 ANQGSEA come from the germline V gene. The CDR3 runs 12 residues. CDR3 nucleotides: TGCAGCGTTGAAGTGGTGGCAGGGGACTACACCTTC. Translating gives CSVEVVAGDYTF.